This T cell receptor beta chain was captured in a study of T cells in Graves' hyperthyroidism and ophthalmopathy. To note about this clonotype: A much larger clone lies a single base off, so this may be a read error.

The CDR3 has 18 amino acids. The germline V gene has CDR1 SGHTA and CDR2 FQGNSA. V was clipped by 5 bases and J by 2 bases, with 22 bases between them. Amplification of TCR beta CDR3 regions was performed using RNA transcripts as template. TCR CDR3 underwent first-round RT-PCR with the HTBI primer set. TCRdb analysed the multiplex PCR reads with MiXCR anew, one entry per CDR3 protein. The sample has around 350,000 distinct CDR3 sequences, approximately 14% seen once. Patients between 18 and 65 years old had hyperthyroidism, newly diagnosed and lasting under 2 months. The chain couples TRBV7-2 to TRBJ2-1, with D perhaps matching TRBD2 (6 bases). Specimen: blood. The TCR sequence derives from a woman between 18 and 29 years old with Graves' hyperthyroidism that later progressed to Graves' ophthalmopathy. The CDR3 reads CASSLWTGGTVTYNEQFF. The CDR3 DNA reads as TGTGCCAGCAGCCTTTGGACTGGCGGGACCGTAACCTACAATGAGCAGTTCTTC.